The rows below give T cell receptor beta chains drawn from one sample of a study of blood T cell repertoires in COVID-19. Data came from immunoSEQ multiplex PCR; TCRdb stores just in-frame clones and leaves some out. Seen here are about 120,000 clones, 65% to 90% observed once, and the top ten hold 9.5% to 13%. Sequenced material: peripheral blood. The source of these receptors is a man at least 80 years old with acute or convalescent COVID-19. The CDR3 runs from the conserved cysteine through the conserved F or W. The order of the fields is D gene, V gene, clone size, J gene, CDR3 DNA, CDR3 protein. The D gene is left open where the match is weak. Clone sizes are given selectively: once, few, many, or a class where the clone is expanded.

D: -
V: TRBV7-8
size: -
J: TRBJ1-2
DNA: TGTGCCAGCAGCTTGACAGAGAACTATGGCTACACCTTC
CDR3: CASSLTENYGYTF

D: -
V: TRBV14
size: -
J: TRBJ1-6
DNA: TGTGCCAGCAGCCAACAAAACGGGGGTTTGCGATCACCCCTCCACTTT
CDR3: CASSQQNGGLRSPLHF

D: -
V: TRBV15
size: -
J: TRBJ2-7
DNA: TGTGCCACCAGCAGCGCGCAAAGCTCCTACGAGCAGTACTTC
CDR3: CATSSAQSSYEQYF

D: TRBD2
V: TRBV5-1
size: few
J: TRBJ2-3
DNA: TGCGCCAGCAGCTTGGCCGGACTAGCGGGAGGGGATACGCAGTATTTT
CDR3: CASSLAGLAGGDTQYF

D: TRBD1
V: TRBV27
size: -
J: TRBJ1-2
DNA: TGTGCCAGCAGTTTGTACGCAGGGGGCGCTTATGGCTACACCTTC
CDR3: CASSLYAGGAYGYTF

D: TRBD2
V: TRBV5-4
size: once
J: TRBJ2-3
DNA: TGTGCCAGCAGCTTGGGGCTAGCGGGAGGTAGGACAGATACGCAGTATTTT
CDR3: CASSLGLAGGRTDTQYF

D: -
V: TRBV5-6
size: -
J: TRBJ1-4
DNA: TGTGCCAGCAGCTTGGTTGGCGGGGACGGTGCTAATGAAAAACTGTTTTTT
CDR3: CASSLVGGDGANEKLFF

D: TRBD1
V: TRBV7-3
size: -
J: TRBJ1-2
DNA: TGTGCCAGCAGCTTAATGCAGGGGGCGGATGGCTACACCTTC
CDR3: CASSLMQGADGYTF

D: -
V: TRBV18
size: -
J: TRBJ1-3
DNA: TGTGCCAGCTCAGAACAGGGTATGGGCCTCACTGGAAACACCATATATTTT
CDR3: CASSEQGMGLTGNTIYF

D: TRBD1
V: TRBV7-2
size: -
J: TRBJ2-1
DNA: TGTGCCAGCAGACAGGGACAGAGCTCCTACAATGAGCAGTTCTTC
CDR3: CASRQGQSSYNEQFF

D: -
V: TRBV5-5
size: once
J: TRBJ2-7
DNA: TGTGCCAGCAGCGCTTGGGTGGGGGGTTACGAGCAGTACTTC
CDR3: CASSAWVGGYEQYF

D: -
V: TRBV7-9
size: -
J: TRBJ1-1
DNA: TGTGCCAGCAGCTTAGCTCGATCTCGGGGGGGCACTGAAGCTTTCTTT
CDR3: CASSLARSRGGTEAFF